This TCR beta chain was captured by sequencing in a study of blood T cell repertoires in COVID-19. Whole-study context: Specimens from acute and convalescent COVID-19 originated in the United States, Italy and Spain. Sources were T cells, B-cell-depleted T cells, or PBMCs; the material itself was cDNA or gDNA.

Original methodology: Nucleated cell counts were estimated from reference gene primer amplification. Only in-frame clones appear in the TCRdb table, and some are missing; sequencing was by immunoSEQ multiplex PCR. V, J and clone size derive from that table, while D and trimming were established from the DNA sequence. The data contain under 250,000 clones, roughly 81% of them singletons. This clone was recorded once. The sequence came from a woman in her 50s with active or convalescent COVID-19. The sequencing input was peripheral blood.

CDR3 residues: CASSFGRETQYF. The CDR3 region has the DNA TGTGCCAGCAGCTTTGGTAGAGAGACCCAGTACTTC. The chain links TRBV7-9 to TRBJ2-5; D unresolved. This CDR3 contains 12 residues. Per germline, CDR1 SEHNR and CDR2 FQNEAQ (reference sequence). Deletions cut 3 bases from V and 4 bases from J, with 6 bases between.